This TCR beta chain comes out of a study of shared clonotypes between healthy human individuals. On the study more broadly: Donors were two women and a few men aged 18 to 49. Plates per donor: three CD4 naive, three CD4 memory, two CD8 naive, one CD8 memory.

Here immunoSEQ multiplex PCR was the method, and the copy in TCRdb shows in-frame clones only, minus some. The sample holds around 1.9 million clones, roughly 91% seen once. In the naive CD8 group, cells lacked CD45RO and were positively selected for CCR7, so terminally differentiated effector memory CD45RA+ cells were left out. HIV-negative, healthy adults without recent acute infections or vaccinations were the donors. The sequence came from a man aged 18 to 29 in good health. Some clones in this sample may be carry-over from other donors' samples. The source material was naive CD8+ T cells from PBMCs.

The CDR3 region is CASSQGLRQAGEQYF. The CDR3 bases are TGTGCCAGCAGCCAAGGCTTAAGACAGGCGGGAGAGCAGTACTTC. V gene TRBV4-2 combines with J gene TRBJ2-5; a weak D match, TRBD2 (7 bases). Germline V CDR1 and CDR2: LGHNA, YNFKEQ. The CDR3 has 15 residues. The V end lost 1 base, the J end lost 11 bases, and 20 bases lay between the germline ends.